This T cell receptor beta chain is from a study of identical twins. This clonotype has at least ten counts. The antigen is undetermined. Study observations and caveats: Twins' surplus sharing was weaker for beta out-of-frame sequences.

TCRdb called the 5' RACE reads again in MiXCR, with one record for every CDR3 protein. The sample consists of hundreds of thousands of distinct CDR3 sequences, 15% to 20% of them appearing once. From germline, CDR1 is MNHEY and CDR2 SVGAGI. V gave up 0 bases and J gave up 5 bases; unmatched junction bases: 8. The CDR3 runs to 17 residues. These data also formed part of another study, on T cells expressing NK-cell markers. As reported in that work: Once again these clonotypes came out on top in the CD3+CD56-NKG2C+ fraction of several donors.

The sequenced sample was PBMCs. This TCR was recovered from a woman aged 18-35 years in good health. J is TRBJ2-1 and V is TRBV6-5; 9 bases map to TRBD1. The CDR3 DNA reads as TGTGCCAGCAGTTACTCATGGGGAACAGGGGGCAACAATGAGCAGTTCTTC. It is translated as CASSYSWGTGGNNEQFF.